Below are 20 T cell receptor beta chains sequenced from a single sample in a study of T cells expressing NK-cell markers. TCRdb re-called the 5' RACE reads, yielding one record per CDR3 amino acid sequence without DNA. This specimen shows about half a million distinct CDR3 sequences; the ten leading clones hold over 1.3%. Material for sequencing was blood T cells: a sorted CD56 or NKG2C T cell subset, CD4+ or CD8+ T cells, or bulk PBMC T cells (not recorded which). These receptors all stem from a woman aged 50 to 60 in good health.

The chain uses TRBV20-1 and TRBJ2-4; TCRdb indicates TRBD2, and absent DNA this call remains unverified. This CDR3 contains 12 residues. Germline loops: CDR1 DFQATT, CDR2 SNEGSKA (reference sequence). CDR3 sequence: CSAGLAIGIQYF.

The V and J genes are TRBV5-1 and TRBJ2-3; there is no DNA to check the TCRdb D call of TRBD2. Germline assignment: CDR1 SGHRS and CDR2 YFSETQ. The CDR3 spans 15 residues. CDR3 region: CASGTAGGPPDTQYF.

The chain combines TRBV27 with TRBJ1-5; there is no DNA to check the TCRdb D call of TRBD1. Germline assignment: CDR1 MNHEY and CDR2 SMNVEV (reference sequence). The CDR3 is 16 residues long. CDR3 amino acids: CASSRWGGGIGQPQHF.

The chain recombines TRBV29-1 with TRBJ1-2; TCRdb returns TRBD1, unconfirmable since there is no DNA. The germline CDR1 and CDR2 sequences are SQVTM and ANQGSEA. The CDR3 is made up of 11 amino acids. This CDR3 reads CSVQGEGGYTF.

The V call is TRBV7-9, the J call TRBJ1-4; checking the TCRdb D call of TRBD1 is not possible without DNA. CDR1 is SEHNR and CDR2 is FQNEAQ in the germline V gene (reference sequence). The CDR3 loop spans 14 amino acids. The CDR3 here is CASSSWTGKEKLFF.

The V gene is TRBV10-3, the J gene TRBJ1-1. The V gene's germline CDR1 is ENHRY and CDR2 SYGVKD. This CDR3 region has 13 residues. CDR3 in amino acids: CAISEIQNTEAFF.

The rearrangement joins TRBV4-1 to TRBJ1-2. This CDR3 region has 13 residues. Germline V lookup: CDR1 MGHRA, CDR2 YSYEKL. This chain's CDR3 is CASRGRTGYGYTF.

The CDR3 here is CASSGRTSGIGNEQFF. The chain couples TRBV5-1 to TRBJ2-1; TCRdb names TRBD2, which stays unverified in the absence of DNA. Germline V gene lookup returns CDR1 SGHRS and CDR2 YFSETQ. There are 16 residues in the CDR3.

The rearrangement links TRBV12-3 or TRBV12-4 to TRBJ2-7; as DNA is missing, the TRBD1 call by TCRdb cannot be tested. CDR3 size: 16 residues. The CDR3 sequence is CASSQGDRGLQYEQYF.

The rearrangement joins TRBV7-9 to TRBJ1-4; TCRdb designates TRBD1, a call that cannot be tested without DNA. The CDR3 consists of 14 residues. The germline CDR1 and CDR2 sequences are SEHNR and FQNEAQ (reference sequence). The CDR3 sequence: CASSLAAGYEKLFF.

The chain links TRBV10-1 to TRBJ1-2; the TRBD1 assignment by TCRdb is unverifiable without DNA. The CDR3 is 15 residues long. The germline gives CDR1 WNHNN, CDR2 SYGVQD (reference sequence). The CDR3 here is CASSESIVGIYGYTF.

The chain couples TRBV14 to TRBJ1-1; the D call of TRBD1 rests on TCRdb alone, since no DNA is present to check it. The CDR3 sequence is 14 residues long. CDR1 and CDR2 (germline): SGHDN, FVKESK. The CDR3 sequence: CASSQAGQGARAFF.

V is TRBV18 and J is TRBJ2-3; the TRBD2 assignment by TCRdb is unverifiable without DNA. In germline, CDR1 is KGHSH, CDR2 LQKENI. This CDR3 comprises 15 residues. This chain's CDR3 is CASSRDGSPTDTQYF.

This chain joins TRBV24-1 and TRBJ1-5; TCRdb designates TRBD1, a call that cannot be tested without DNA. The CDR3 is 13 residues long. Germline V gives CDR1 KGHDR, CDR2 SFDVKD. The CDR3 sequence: CATSQGSNQPQHF.

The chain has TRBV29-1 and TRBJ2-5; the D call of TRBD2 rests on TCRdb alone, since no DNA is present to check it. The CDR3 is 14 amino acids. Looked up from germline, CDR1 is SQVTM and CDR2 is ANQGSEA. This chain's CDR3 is CSSAVAGPQETQYF. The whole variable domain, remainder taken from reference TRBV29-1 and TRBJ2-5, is SAVISQKPSRDICQRGTSLTIQCQVDSQVTMMFWYRQQPGQSLTLIATANQGSEATYESGFVIDKFPISRPNLTFSTLTVSNMSPEDSSIYLCSSAVAGPQETQYFGPGTRLLVL.

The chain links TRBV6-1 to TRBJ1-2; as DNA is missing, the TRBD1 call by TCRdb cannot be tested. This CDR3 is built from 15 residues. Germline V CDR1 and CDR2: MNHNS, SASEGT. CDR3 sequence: CASSAQTLGGYGYTF.

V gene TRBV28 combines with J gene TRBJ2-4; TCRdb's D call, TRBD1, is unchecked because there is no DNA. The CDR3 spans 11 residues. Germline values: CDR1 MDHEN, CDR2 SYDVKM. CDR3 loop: CASTGQNIQYF.

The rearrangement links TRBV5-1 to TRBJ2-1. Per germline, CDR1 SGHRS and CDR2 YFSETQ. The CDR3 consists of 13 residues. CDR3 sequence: CASRGGSDNEQFF.

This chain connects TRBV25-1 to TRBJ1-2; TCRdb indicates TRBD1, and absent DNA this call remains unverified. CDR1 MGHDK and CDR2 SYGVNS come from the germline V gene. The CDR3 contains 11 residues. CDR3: CASRKAHGYTF.

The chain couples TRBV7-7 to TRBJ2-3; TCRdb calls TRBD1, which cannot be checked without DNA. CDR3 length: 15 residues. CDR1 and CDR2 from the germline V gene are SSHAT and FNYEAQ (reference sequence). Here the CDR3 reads CASSPRGAKVDTQYF.